A selection of T cell receptor beta chains follows, all from one sample in a study of cytomegalovirus exposure and HLA in healthy donors. Here immunoSEQ multiplex PCR was the method, and the copy in TCRdb shows in-frame clones only, minus some. The data show 150,000 to 170,000 clones, with 86% seen just once and about a fifth held by the top ten. Material for sequencing was PBMCs. The receptors come from a man aged 18 to 29 in good health and CMV-seropositive. Both conserved end residues are part of each CDR3. A D gene is named only where the DNA matches it firmly. A clone size is listed for some rows: how often the clone was seen (once, few, many), or a class if it is expanded.

d_call: TRBD2; clone_size: .; cdr3_length: 17; v_call: TRBV13; j_call: TRBJ2-1; cdr3_nt: TGTGCCAGCAGCTTAGAAGCGGGGGGCCTCTCCTACAATGAGCAGTTCTTC; cdr3_aa: CASSLEAGGLSYNEQFF
d_call: .; clone_size: .; cdr3_length: 17; v_call: TRBV10-1; j_call: TRBJ1-2; cdr3_nt: TGCGCCAGCAGTGAGTCGGAGGTCGTGGCCCGAAAGGGAGGCTACACCTTC; cdr3_aa: CASSESEVVARKGGYTF
d_call: .; clone_size: once; cdr3_length: 14; v_call: TRBV13; j_call: TRBJ2-5; cdr3_nt: TGTGCCAGCAGCCCCGCGACCCGCGGAGAGACCCAGTACTTC; cdr3_aa: CASSPATRGETQYF
d_call: TRBD2; clone_size: .; cdr3_length: 15; v_call: TRBV7-3; j_call: TRBJ2-4; cdr3_nt: TGTGCCAGCAGCTTAAACGGCGGAGCGGGGTACATTCAGTACTTC; cdr3_aa: CASSLNGGAGYIQYF
d_call: .; clone_size: .; cdr3_length: 14; v_call: TRBV18; j_call: TRBJ2-3; cdr3_nt: TGTGCCAGCTCACCACTCGGTAGCACAGATACGCAGTATTTT; cdr3_aa: CASSPLGSTDTQYF
d_call: .; clone_size: .; cdr3_length: 13; v_call: TRBV6-5; j_call: TRBJ1-1; cdr3_nt: TGTGCCAGCAGGGTTCAGGGGATCACTGAAGCTTTCTTT; cdr3_aa: CASRVQGITEAFF
d_call: TRBD1; clone_size: .; cdr3_length: 15; v_call: TRBV19; j_call: TRBJ2-3; cdr3_nt: TGTGCCAGTAGTCCCGGGACAGGGGTGAGAGATACGCAGTATTTT; cdr3_aa: CASSPGTGVRDTQYF
d_call: TRBD2; clone_size: .; cdr3_length: 16; v_call: TRBV9; j_call: TRBJ2-2; cdr3_nt: TGTGCCAGCAGCGTAGAGATGGGACTAGAGAACGCGGAGCTGTTTTTT; cdr3_aa: CASSVEMGLENAELFF
d_call: .; clone_size: .; cdr3_length: 14; v_call: TRBV9; j_call: TRBJ2-1; cdr3_nt: TGTGCCAGCAGCGTAATGATGGAAGGGAGTGAGCAGTTCTTC; cdr3_aa: CASSVMMEGSEQFF
d_call: TRBD2; clone_size: .; cdr3_length: 15; v_call: TRBV5-3; j_call: TRBJ2-7; cdr3_nt: TGTGCCAGAAGCTTGGGACTAGCGGACTCCTACGAGCAGTACTTC; cdr3_aa: CARSLGLADSYEQYF
d_call: .; clone_size: once; cdr3_length: 14; v_call: TRBV7-3; j_call: TRBJ1-1; cdr3_nt: TGTGCCAGCAGCCCCCAGGGGTTTGACACTGAAGCTTTCTTT; cdr3_aa: CASSPQGFDTEAFF
d_call: .; clone_size: .; cdr3_length: 14; v_call: TRBV4-3; j_call: TRBJ2-5; cdr3_nt: TGCGCCAGCAGCCAGGCCCGCGAGGCGGAGACCCAGTACTTC; cdr3_aa: CASSQAREAETQYF
d_call: TRBD1; clone_size: once; cdr3_length: 14; v_call: TRBV23-1; j_call: TRBJ2-2; cdr3_nt: TGCGCCAGCAGCCCGACAGGGGGAACCGGGGAGCTGTTTTTT; cdr3_aa: CASSPTGGTGELFF
d_call: TRBD2; clone_size: .; cdr3_length: 16; v_call: TRBV5-1; j_call: TRBJ2-1; cdr3_nt: TGCGCCAGCAGCTTGCGCGGCGGGGGGCAATACAATGAGCAGTTCTTC; cdr3_aa: CASSLRGGGQYNEQFF
d_call: .; clone_size: .; cdr3_length: 16; v_call: TRBV14; j_call: TRBJ1-2; cdr3_nt: TGTGCCAGCAGCCAAGAGTTCCGGACAGTTTATAATGGCTACACCTTC; cdr3_aa: CASSQEFRTVYNGYTF
d_call: TRBD1; clone_size: .; cdr3_length: 15; v_call: TRBV6-5; j_call: TRBJ2-7; cdr3_nt: TGTGCCAGCAGTTACACGCGGGACAGGGGGGACGAGCAGTACTTC; cdr3_aa: CASSYTRDRGDEQYF
d_call: .; clone_size: .; cdr3_length: 12; v_call: TRBV2; j_call: TRBJ1-1; cdr3_nt: TGTGCCAACCCCTCGGGTGACACTGAAGCTTTCTTT; cdr3_aa: CANPSGDTEAFF
d_call: TRBD2; clone_size: few; cdr3_length: 15; v_call: TRBV11-2; j_call: TRBJ2-7; cdr3_nt: TGTGCCAGCAGCTCCCGACTAGCGGGAGGAGTCGTGCAGTACTTC; cdr3_aa: CASSSRLAGGVVQYF
d_call: .; clone_size: .; cdr3_length: 13; v_call: TRBV5-1; j_call: TRBJ1-4; cdr3_nt: TGCGCCAGCAGCGTCCAGTGGGAGAAAAAACTGTTTTTT; cdr3_aa: CASSVQWEKKLFF
d_call: .; clone_size: few; cdr3_length: 13; v_call: TRBV2; j_call: TRBJ1-2; cdr3_nt: TGTGCCAGCAGGACGCGGTGGGAGGGTGGCTACACCTTC; cdr3_aa: CASRTRWEGGYTF
d_call: TRBD1; clone_size: .; cdr3_length: 15; v_call: TRBV13; j_call: TRBJ2-2; cdr3_nt: TGTGCCAGCAGCTTCGGACAGGGGGGCACCGGGGAGCTGTTTTTT; cdr3_aa: CASSFGQGGTGELFF
d_call: TRBD1; clone_size: .; cdr3_length: 14; v_call: TRBV7-3; j_call: TRBJ2-7; cdr3_nt: TGTGCCAGCAGCTTAGGACAGGGAGAGGGCGAGCAGTACTTC; cdr3_aa: CASSLGQGEGEQYF
d_call: TRBD1; clone_size: .; cdr3_length: 12; v_call: TRBV18; j_call: TRBJ2-7; cdr3_nt: TGTGCCAGCTCACTTGACAGGGGACGGCAGTACTTC; cdr3_aa: CASSLDRGRQYF
d_call: .; clone_size: once; cdr3_length: 15; v_call: TRBV5-1; j_call: TRBJ1-1; cdr3_nt: TGCGCCAGCAGCTTGACAGGGTCGATGGTCACTGAAGCTTTCTTT; cdr3_aa: CASSLTGSMVTEAFF
d_call: .; clone_size: .; cdr3_length: 15; v_call: TRBV7-9; j_call: TRBJ2-5; cdr3_nt: TGTGCCAGCAGCACGGCCGGCGCGGGACAAGAGACCCAGTACTTC; cdr3_aa: CASSTAGAGQETQYF
d_call: .; clone_size: .; cdr3_length: 13; v_call: TRBV7-9; j_call: TRBJ1-2; cdr3_nt: TGTGCCAGCAGCTATCGCGAGCAGGCTGGCTACACCTTC; cdr3_aa: CASSYREQAGYTF
d_call: TRBD1; clone_size: few; cdr3_length: 15; v_call: TRBV6-5; j_call: TRBJ1-6; cdr3_nt: TGTGCCAGCAGGATGACTCGGACAGGGCCACAACCCCTCCACTTT; cdr3_aa: CASRMTRTGPQPLHF
d_call: .; clone_size: .; cdr3_length: 15; v_call: TRBV6-1; j_call: TRBJ1-2; cdr3_nt: TGTGCCAGCAGTGAGAGGGAGGGCGCTAACTATGGCTACACCTTC; cdr3_aa: CASSEREGANYGYTF